The entry that follows covers one T cell receptor beta chain sequence. The source of the sample is a study of blood T cell repertoires in COVID-19. Study summary: Whether acute or convalescent, the COVID-19 samples came from the United States, Italy and Spain. Sample material is recorded as cDNA or gDNA derived from T cells, B-cell-depleted T cells, or PBMCs.

Authors' methods: Researchers report that nucleated cell counts were estimated from reference gene primer amplification. Measured with immunoSEQ multiplex PCR; TCRdb has only the in-frame clones, and not every one. That table furnishes V, J and clone size, whereas the DNA furnished D and trimming. This table has over 200,000 clones, around four fifths appearing once. Germline CDR1 reads SGHAT; CDR2 reads FQNNGV. Trimming at V came to 6 bases and at J to 9 bases, leaving 8 bases not matched to a gene. The CDR3 totals 13 residues. The specimen sequenced was peripheral blood. The source is a man older than 75 with acute or convalescent COVID-19. V usage is TRBV11-2 and J usage is TRBJ2-1; the match to TRBD2 covers 7 bases. The DNA for the CDR3 is TGTGCCAGCAGGGCAGGGACTAATGCTGAGCAGTTCTTC. Translating gives CASRAGTNAEQFF.